This T cell receptor (beta chain) was found in a study of Tregs in tolerant kidney transplant recipients. This CDR3 is built from 13 residues. The V gene end was trimmed by 8 bases and the J gene end by 2 bases; junction bases not matched to a gene: 5. In germline, CDR1 is WSHSY, CDR2 SAAADI. Clones were read by immunoSEQ multiplex PCR, and TCRdb kept only the in-frame ones, dropping some. The sample includes tens of thousands of clones, 82% of them seen just once. With regard to this clone: As yet, its antigen is unknown.

Sequenced sample: Tregs from blood cultured with allogeneic cells. The gene calls are TRBV10-2 and TRBJ2-7; 8 nucleotides agree with TRBD2. The clonotype originates from a human donor in good health. The CDR3 loop reads CASALSGAYEQYF. In DNA, the CDR3 is TGCGCCAGCGCGCTTAGCGGGGCCTACGAGCAGTACTTC.